These T cell receptor beta chains were read from a single sample in a study of cytomegalovirus exposure and HLA in healthy donors. Using immunoSEQ multiplex PCR, the repertoire was profiled, and TCRdb retains in-frame clones only, with some absent. The sample lists roughly 150,000 clones, roughly 82% occurring once. Sequencing was done on a sample of PBMCs. The origin of the receptors is a woman aged 50 to 60 in good health and CMV-seropositive. Both conserved end residues are part of each CDR3. D genes are given only for firm matches. A row's size may be missing; if present it is once, few, many or a size class.

clone_size,j_call,d_call,v_call,cdr3_aa,cdr3_nt
once,TRBJ2-7,-,TRBV11-1,CASSLESSGEQYF,TGTGCCAGCAGCTTAGAGTCATCGGGGGAGCAGTACTTC
once,TRBJ1-1,-,TRBV30,CAWSYGGVTEAFF,TGTGCCTGGAGTTACGGGGGGGTCACTGAAGCTTTCTTT
once,TRBJ2-3,-,TRBV5-4,CASSTDSTDTQYF,TGTGCCAGCAGCACAGACAGCACAGATACGCAGTATTTT
-,TRBJ2-7,-,TRBV7-2,CASKKNRVAYEQYF,TGTGCCAGCAAGAAAAACAGGGTGGCCTACGAGCAGTACTTC
-,TRBJ2-7,TRBD1,TRBV6-5,CASSAPGQAHEQYF,TGTGCCAGCAGTGCGCCGGGACAGGCCCACGAGCAGTACTTC
few,TRBJ2-5,-,TRBV11-2,CASSQAYQETQYF,TGTGCCAGCAGTCAGGCGTACCAAGAGACCCAGTACTTC
-,TRBJ1-5,TRBD1,TRBV5-1,CASSPGQGGQPQHF,TGCGCCAGCAGCCCGGGACAGGGGGGTCAGCCCCAGCATTTT
few,TRBJ1-4,-,TRBV7-9,CASSVQGKSNEKLFF,TGTGCCAGCAGCGTACAGGGAAAGAGTAATGAAAAACTGTTTTTT
once,TRBJ2-3,-,TRBV7-3,CASSVFAGDTQYF,TGTGCCAGCAGTGTCTTTGCGGGAGATACGCAGTATTTT
-,TRBJ1-4,-,TRBV7-9,CASSSGKGEEKLFF,TGTGCCAGCAGCTCCGGGAAGGGGGAAGAAAAACTGTTTTTT
few,TRBJ2-2,TRBD2,TRBV29-1,CSVEATRTSGGTGELFF,TGCAGCGTTGAAGCCACCCGGACTAGCGGGGGAACCGGGGAGCTGTTTTTT
-,TRBJ2-3,-,TRBV5-6,CASSLYSTDTQYF,TGTGCCAGCAGCCTGTACAGTACAGATACGCAGTATTTT
-,TRBJ2-1,-,TRBV9,CASSAPAEGGDHNEQFF,TGTGCCAGCAGCGCCCCTGCTGAGGGGGGGGACCACAATGAGCAGTTCTTC
-,TRBJ2-1,TRBD2,TRBV5-5,CASSFRTSGGEQFF,TGTGCCAGCAGCTTCCGGACTAGCGGGGGTGAGCAGTTCTTC
-,TRBJ1-2,-,TRBV5-5,CASSLQQGDYGYTF,TGTGCCAGCAGCTTGCAACAGGGAGACTATGGCTACACCTTC
-,TRBJ1-6,TRBD1,TRBV9,CASGGTARDSPLHF,TGTGCCAGCGGTGGGACAGCAAGAGATTCACCCCTCCACTTT
-,TRBJ1-1,-,TRBV15,CATSRVPGGAFF,TGTGCCACCAGCAGAGTCCCGGGGGGAGCTTTCTTT
-,TRBJ2-4,-,TRBV5-1,CASSTTGSIQYF,TGCGCCAGCAGCACTACAGGTAGCATTCAGTACTTC
-,TRBJ2-1,TRBD2,TRBV6-5,CASRPGLAGINEQFF,TGTGCCAGCAGGCCTGGACTAGCGGGGATCAATGAGCAGTTCTTC
-,TRBJ1-2,-,TRBV5-6,CASSLGTVNYGYTF,TGTGCCAGCAGCTTGGGGACAGTGAACTATGGCTACACCTTC
-,TRBJ2-3,-,TRBV5-1,CASNRGSTDTQYF,TGCGCCAGCAACCGGGGGTCCACAGATACGCAGTATTTT
-,TRBJ1-4,-,TRBV6-5,CASSLHREEKLFF,TGTGCCAGCAGTTTACACAGGGAAGAAAAACTGTTTTTT
-,TRBJ1-5,-,TRBV5-6,CASSPFGVSNQPQHF,TGTGCCAGCAGTCCCTTCGGTGTCTCCAATCAGCCCCAGCATTTT
-,TRBJ1-4,-,TRBV6-1,CASRARTGTNEKLFF,TGTGCCAGCAGAGCCCGAACAGGGACTAATGAAAAACTGTTTTTT
-,TRBJ1-5,TRBD1,TRBV5-8,CASSLEQGNQPQHF,TGTGCCAGCAGCTTAGAACAGGGGAATCAGCCCCAGCATTTT
-,TRBJ2-7,-,TRBV4-1,CASSQSPATGEQYF,TGCGCCAGCAGCCAATCCCCAGCTACAGGGGAGCAGTACTTC
-,TRBJ2-3,-,TRBV25-1,CASSVRVTDTQYF,TGTGCCAGCAGTGTGAGGGTCACAGATACGCAGTATTTT
-,TRBJ1-1,-,TRBV18,CASSLDILNTEAFF,TGTGCCAGCTCACTGGACATTTTGAACACTGAAGCTTTCTTT
few,TRBJ1-2,TRBD1,TRBV30,CAWSAGTGGNYGYTF,TGTGCCTGGAGTGCAGGGACAGGGGGAAACTATGGCTACACCTTC
once,TRBJ2-3,-,TRBV19,CASSIRLLSTDTQYF,TGTGCCAGTAGTATAAGACTCCTCAGCACAGATACGCAGTATTTT
once,TRBJ1-2,-,TRBV4-2,CASSPVQGLWDYGYTF,TGTGCCAGCAGCCCCGTCCAGGGTTTATGGGACTATGGCTACACCTTC
-,TRBJ1-6,-,TRBV10-2,CASSATGLGSPLHF,TGCGCCAGCAGTGCTACAGGGTTGGGGTCACCCCTCCACTTT